Each of the 5 T cell receptor beta chains below was sequenced from the same sample in a study of blood T cell repertoires in COVID-19 (dated by TCRdb to 2019 to 2021). The protocol used for the library was the immunoSEQ multiplex PCR assay. TCRdb limited this immuneACCESS table to in-frame rearrangements with V and J called. A share of clones is missing; checked studies link under half to unresolved V genes, and the rest is unexplained. For this sample the table gives about 84,000 clones, of which 75% to 85% were detected only once. Together, the top ten hold 25% to 35% of the sample. The sequencing sample was made of peripheral blood. The receptors originated from a woman aged 80 or over with acute or convalescent COVID-19.

This chain uses TRBV11-2 with TRBJ1-3; no reliable D call. The CDR3 length is 18 residues. Germline assignment: CDR1 SGHAT and CDR2 FQNNGV. Between the trimmed V and J ends, which lost 4 bases and 0 bases, there was a span of 19 bases. The CDR3 spells CASSSLRGSIISGNTIYF. For the CDR3, the DNA is TGTGCCAGCAGCTCACTCCGAGGATCCATAATCTCTGGAAACACCATATATTTT.

The chain links TRBV9 to TRBJ2-1, with 8 bases aligning to TRBD2. V lost 1 base and J lost 4; bases outside the gene matches: 7. The CDR3 is 16 amino acids. Per germline, CDR1 SGDLS and CDR2 YYNGEE. CDR3 sequence reads: CASSVHGRASYNEQFF. The CDR3 region has the DNA TGTGCCAGCAGCGTACACGGGAGGGCCTCGTACAATGAGCAGTTCTTC.

The J gene is TRBJ2-2, the V gene TRBV9, with a possible D match to TRBD2 (5 bases). Germline V gene lookup returns CDR1 SGDLS and CDR2 YYNGEE. This CDR3 has 17 residues. V lost 0 bases and J 2 bases, leaving 14 bases between the germline ends. DNA for the CDR3: TGTGCCAGCAGCGTAGTTCATGAGGGAGTTAACACCGGGGAGCTGTTTTTT. This gives the protein CASSVVHEGVNTGELFF.

This clone was observed once. The V gene is TRBV29-1, the J gene TRBJ2-1; 12 positions match TRBD2. Germline V CDR1 and CDR2: SQVTM, ANQGSEA. This CDR3 region has 17 residues. With 0 bases clipped from V and 2 bases from J, the junction kept 5 bases outside the gene matches. CDR3 protein: CSVEDMTSGRTYNEQFF. As DNA, the CDR3 is TGCAGCGTTGAAGACATGACTAGCGGGAGAACCTACAATGAGCAGTTCTTC.

The V gene is TRBV11-2, the J gene TRBJ2-5, with 7 bases matching TRBD1. The CDR3 runs to 15 residues. Germline CDR1 and CDR2: SGHAT and FQNNGV. Losses at the gene ends were 1 base for V and 5 bases for J; bases not matched to a gene: 7. Here the CDR3 reads CASSLVGQEWETQYF. DNA for the CDR3: TGTGCCAGCAGCTTAGTTGGACAGGAGTGGGAGACCCAGTACTTC.